Below, 29 T cell receptor beta chains from the same sample are listed, as sequenced in a study of shared clonotypes between healthy human individuals. The table came from immunoSEQ multiplex PCR; TCRdb's copy has only in-frame clones and leaves some out. The repertoire consists of 500,000 or so clones, with 95% to 97% occurring once and the leading ten covering about 0.059%. The sample consisted of naive CD4+ T cells sorted from blood. Subset: CD45RA+ positively selected. The receptors here all came from a woman aged 25 to 39 in good health.

The rearrangement joins TRBV5-8 to TRBJ2-7; D is uncertain. CDR3 size: 12 residues. Germline V gene sequence: CDR1 SGHTS, CDR2 YDEGEE. Trimming stripped 2 bases from V and 3 bases from J, with 6 bases between. CDR3 in DNA: TGTGCCAGCAGCTTAGAGGTCTACGAGCAGTACTTC. Translated, it gives CASSLEVYEQYF.

This clone was seen more than once but under ten times. The rearrangement links TRBV2 to TRBJ1-1, with TRBD1 matching over 9 bases. V trimming: 7 bases; J trimming: 2 bases; junction bases outside the gene matches: 2. This CDR3 region has 13 residues. Germline V lookup: CDR1 SNHLY, CDR2 FYNNEI. CDR3 DNA: TGTGCCAGCACTACAGGGGGCAACACTGAAGCTTTCTTT. This sequence encodes CASTTGGNTEAFF. The full variable domain, rest sourced from reference TRBV2 and TRBJ1-1, is EPEVTQTPSHQVTQMGQEVILRCVPISNHLYFYWYRQILGQKVEFLVSFYNNEISEKSEIFDDQFSVERPDGSNFTLKIRSTKLEDSAMYFCASTTGGNTEAFFGQGTRLTVV.

The rearrangement links TRBV28 to TRBJ2-7, with D tentatively TRBD2 (5 bases). V was shortened by 4 bases and J by 5 bases, with 21 bases between the two germline ends. The CDR3 extends over 16 amino acids. The germline gives CDR1 MDHEN, CDR2 SYDVKM. CDR3 sequence: CASSSTRTRAKNEQYF. The DNA for the CDR3 is TGTGCCAGCAGTTCCACCCGGACTCGCGCGAAGAACGAGCAGTACTTC. Full variable domain (missing parts from reference TRBV28 and TRBJ2-7): DVKVTQSSRYLVKRTGEKVFLECVQDMDHENMFWYRQDPGLGLRLIYFSYDVKMKEKGDIPEGYSVSREKKERFSLILESASTNQTSMYLCASSSTRTRAKNEQYFGPGTRLTVT.

The CDR3 sequence is CASSEGMNTEAFF. The CDR3 DNA reads TGTGCCAGCAGTGAAGGCATGAACACTGAAGCTTTCTTT. This chain joins TRBV2 and TRBJ1-1; D call uncertain. The germline V gene has CDR1 SNHLY and CDR2 FYNNEI. The CDR3 has 13 amino acids. The V and J ends lost 1 base and 0 bases respectively, with 3 bases between them. Full variable domain (missing parts from reference TRBV2 and TRBJ1-1): EPEVTQTPSHQVTQMGQEVILRCVPISNHLYFYWYRQILGQKVEFLVSFYNNEISEKSEIFDDQFSVERPDGSNFTLKIRSTKLEDSAMYFCASSEGMNTEAFFGQGTRLTVV.

The V gene is TRBV19, the J gene TRBJ2-4, with D unclear. Per germline, CDR1 LNHDA and CDR2 SQIVND (reference sequence). This CDR3 comprises 16 residues. The V end was cut by 4 bases, the J end by 0 bases, with 13 bases between. The chain's CDR3 is CASSTRSALAKNIQYF. CDR3 nucleotide sequence: TGTGCCAGTAGTACCCGATCAGCTTTAGCCAAAAACATTCAGTACTTC.

The J gene is TRBJ2-7, the V gene TRBV10-3; a possible D gene is TRBD1 (6 bases). Germline-derived CDR1 and CDR2 are ENHRY and SYGVKD. This CDR3 spans 13 amino acids. V dropped 5 bases and J dropped 6 bases, with 14 bases sitting between them. CDR3 sequence reads: CAISKLQGFEQYF. In DNA form, the CDR3 reads TGTGCCATCAGTAAATTACAGGGCTTCGAGCAGTACTTC.

The chain links TRBV18 to TRBJ1-2; 11 bases are shared with TRBD1. The germline CDR1 and CDR2 sequences are KGHSH and LQKENI. Unmatched junction bases numbered 10, after V lost 2 bases and J lost 8 bases. This CDR3 contains 16 residues. The CDR3: CASSPMRTGGADGYTF. The DNA of the CDR3 is TGTGCCAGCTCACCAATGAGGACAGGGGGCGCGGACGGCTACACCTTC.

The rearrangement joins TRBV5-4 to TRBJ2-2; D unclear. Germline V CDR1 and CDR2: SGHNT, YYREEE (reference sequence). Trimming cost V 0 bases and J 5 bases, with 8 bases left between them. This CDR3 has 14 amino acids. CDR3 sequence reads: CASSLVGRTGELFF. In nucleotides, the CDR3 is TGTGCCAGCAGCTTGGTTGGTAGAACCGGGGAGCTGTTTTTT.

J is TRBJ1-4 and V is TRBV14; TRBD1 matches at 7 bases. The junction had 12 bases not matched to a gene; V was cut back by 1 base and J by 4 bases. In germline, CDR1 is SGHDN, CDR2 FVKESK. The CDR3 is 18 amino acids. CDR3 sequence reads: CASSQVPVRDSLNEKLFF. The CDR3 bases are TGTGCCAGCAGCCAAGTACCTGTGCGGGACAGCCTTAATGAAAAACTGTTTTTT. Full variable domain (remainder filled in from reference TRBV14 and TRBJ1-4): EAGVTQFPSHSVIEKGQTVTLRCDPISGHDNLYWYRRVMGKEIKFLLHFVKESKQDESGMPNNRFLAERTGGTYSTLKVQPAELEDSGVYFCASSQVPVRDSLNEKLFFGSGTQLSVL.

This clone came up once. V and J are TRBV20-1 and TRBJ2-7, with D maybe TRBD1 (5 bases). Between the trimmed V and J ends, which lost 7 bases and 6 bases, there was a span of 13 bases. The CDR3 spans 11 residues. Per germline, CDR1 DFQATT and CDR2 SNEGSKA (reference sequence). The CDR3 loop reads CSGLGQGEQYF. The CDR3 DNA is TGCAGTGGGCTTGGGCAGGGCGAGCAGTACTTC.

This chain links TRBV19 with TRBJ2-1; D assignment may be TRBD1 or TRBD2 (6 bases each). The ends were cut back, 6 bases at V and 0 bases at J, with 24 bases in the middle. Germline loops: CDR1 LNHDA, CDR2 SQIVND (reference sequence). This CDR3 has 19 residues. CDR3: CASSPRRGGGGVSYNEQFF. In DNA, the CDR3 is TGTGCCAGTAGCCCACGTCGGGGAGGAGGGGGAGTCTCCTACAATGAGCAGTTCTTC.

V and J are TRBV7-8 and TRBJ1-3, with D perhaps matching TRBD1 (6 bases). The germline V gene has CDR1 SGHVS and CDR2 FQNEAQ. The V gene lost 5 bases and the J gene lost 2 bases, with 10 bases spanning the gap. This CDR3 is 14 amino acids long. The CDR3 sequence: CASSPGQPGNTIYF. In DNA, the CDR3 is TGTGCCAGCAGCCCAGGACAGCCTGGAAACACCATATATTTT. Combining the CDR3 with reference TRBV7-8 and TRBJ1-3 gives the whole variable domain GAGVSQSPRYKVAKRGQDVALRCDPISGHVSLFWYQQALGQGPEFLTYFQNEAQLDKSGLPSDRFFAERPEGSVSTLKIQRTQQEDSAVYLCASSPGQPGNTIYFGEGSWLTVV.

The chain carries TRBV5-4 and TRBJ2-3, with D unresolved. CDR1 SGHNT and CDR2 YYREEE come from the germline V gene (reference sequence). This CDR3 is built from 13 residues. V was pared by 9 bases and J by 0 bases, with 11 bases between. CDR3 sequence: CATSPSSTDTQYF. Written as DNA, the CDR3 is TGTGCCACCTCCCCCAGTAGCACAGATACGCAGTATTTT.

J is TRBJ2-7 and V is TRBV6-1; possibly TRBD1 or TRBD2 for D (5 bases each). The V and J ends lost 2 bases and 1 base respectively, with 9 bases between them. CDR3 length equals 14 residues. The germline CDR1 and CDR2 sequences are MNHNS and SASEGT. CDR3 bases: TGTGCCAGCAGTGAAAGGGACGATTCCTACGAGCAGTACTTC. As protein: CASSERDDSYEQYF.

The DNA of the CDR3 is TGTGCCAGCACCGAAAGTACTGGGAGGAATCAGCCCCAGCATTTT. It is translated as CASTESTGRNQPQHF. This chain uses TRBV2 with TRBJ1-5; D gene unclear. V lost 7 bases and J lost 4, with 17 bases in between. CDR1 is SNHLY, CDR2 FYNNEI, per germline. The CDR3 is 15 residues long.

This clone was seen just once. The V gene is TRBV18, the J gene TRBJ1-2, with TRBD1 identical over 9 bases. The J segment lost 5 bases and the V segment lost 1 base, leaving 2 bases of the junction unmatched. The CDR3 is 14 residues long. CDR1 KGHSH and CDR2 LQKENI come from the germline V gene. CDR3 nucleotide sequence: TGTGCCAGCTCACCACTCGGGACAGGGTATGGCTACACCTTC. Residues: CASSPLGTGYGYTF.

This clone was recorded only once. The chain has TRBV11-2 and TRBJ1-2, with a possible D match to TRBD1 (6 bases). Germline lookup yields CDR1 SGHAT and CDR2 FQNNGV. The CDR3 has 16 residues. Trimming pared 5 bases from V and 6 bases from J, leaving 22 bases between. The CDR3 DNA reads TGTGCCAGCAGCCTCCGCGGGACAACATATTTAAATGGCTACACCTTC. This codes for CASSLRGTTYLNGYTF.

V is TRBV9 and J is TRBJ2-1; 11 nucleotides align to TRBD2. The trim removed 4 bases at V and 6 bases at J, leaving 6 bases unmatched. Germline lookup yields CDR1 SGDLS and CDR2 YYNGEE. The length of the CDR3 is 15 residues. The CDR3 DNA reads as TGTGCCAGCAGCTCACCGGGACTAGCGGCCAATGAGCAGTTCTTC. Its translation is CASSSPGLAANEQFF.

V is TRBV6-5 and J is TRBJ1-4; D is unclear. The CDR3 runs to 12 residues. In germline, CDR1 is MNHEY, CDR2 SVGAGI. Trimming cost V 5 bases and J 7 bases, with 8 bases left between them. The CDR3, as DNA: TGTGCCAGCAGTCGCTCAGGTGAAAAACTGTTTTTT. Translating it yields CASSRSGEKLFF.

CDR3 bases: TGTGCCAGCAGTTTGACAGGGGGCGTCTCTCGGGACCAAAAACTGTTTTTT. Protein: CASSLTGGVSRDQKLFF. The rearrangement uses TRBV28 and TRBJ1-4; 10 nucleotides agree with TRBD1. Germline-derived CDR1 and CDR2 are MDHEN and SYDVKM. V shed 3 bases, J shed 9 bases, and the junction held 13 bases outside the gene matches. The CDR3 runs to 17 residues.

CDR3 coding DNA: TGTGCCAGCAGCCAAGGTGGGACAGCGGGTTACTATGGCTACACCTTC. This translates into CASSQGGTAGYYGYTF. The rearrangement joins TRBV4-2 to TRBJ1-2, with 7 positions matching TRBD1. CDR3 size: 16 residues. The V and J ends lost 1 base and 3 bases, in that order; junction bases with no gene match: 8. Germline V gene lookup returns CDR1 LGHNA and CDR2 YNFKEQ.

This clone has a single count. The chain has TRBV6-1 and TRBJ2-1; D possibly corresponds to TRBD2 (6 bases). Trimming took 7 bases from V and 7 from J, leaving 17 bases between them. Germline CDR1 and CDR2: MNHNS and SASEGT. The CDR3 is 14 residues long. CDR3 coding DNA: TGTGCCAGCAAGGGGAGTTCCCGGGGGAATGAGCAGTTCTTC. It translates to CASKGSSRGNEQFF.

The CDR3 spells CASSSGDRMFTEAFF. In nucleotides, the CDR3 is TGTGCCAGCAGCTCAGGGGACCGAATGTTCACTGAAGCTTTCTTT. V usage is TRBV7-9 and J usage is TRBJ1-1; weak D call: TRBD1 (6 bases). From germline, CDR1 is SEHNR and CDR2 FQNEAQ (reference sequence). V gave up 4 bases and J gave up 4 bases, with 16 bases separating them. This CDR3 region has 15 residues.

The chain recombines TRBV27 with TRBJ2-5; 8 positions agree with TRBD1. This CDR3 region has 15 residues. V shed 5 bases, J shed 5 bases, and the junction held 10 bases outside the gene matches. Germline V gives CDR1 MNHEY, CDR2 SMNVEV (reference sequence). The CDR3 spells CASSNRRTGWETQYF. CDR3 DNA: TGTGCCAGCAGTAATCGAAGGACAGGGTGGGAGACCCAGTACTTC.

This clone is a singleton in its sample. V usage is TRBV6-5 and J usage is TRBJ1-1, with unresolved D. The CDR3 totals 16 residues. The germline CDR1 and CDR2 sequences are MNHEY and SVGAGI. V shed 0 bases and J shed 11 bases, with 22 bases lying between them. The CDR3 nucleotides read TGTGCCAGCAGTTACTCGACTTACACGTTGATGAAGGGCGCTTTCTTT. This encodes CASSYSTYTLMKGAFF.

The chain carries TRBV10-1 and TRBJ2-5; TRBD1 is a possible D gene (6 bases). The CDR3 totals 15 residues. CDR1 WNHNN and CDR2 SYGVQD come from the germline V gene (reference sequence). V shed 0 bases and J shed 4 bases, with 12 bases lying between them. The CDR3: CASSESRGNLETQYF. The CDR3 DNA is TGCGCCAGCAGTGAGTCCAGGGGAAATCTAGAGACCCAGTACTTC.

The CDR3 region has the DNA TGTGCCAGCAGAGCGAACACCGGGACAGGGGACAATGAGCAGTTCTTC. Its protein is CASRANTGTGDNEQFF. This chain links TRBV28 with TRBJ2-1, with TRBD1 matching 10 bases. Germline values: CDR1 MDHEN, CDR2 SYDVKM. The CDR3 is 16 residues long. Unmatched junction bases numbered 10, after V lost 6 bases and J lost 5 bases.

The rearrangement links TRBV11-2 to TRBJ2-7; D is uncertain. The germline V gene has CDR1 SGHAT and CDR2 FQNNGV. The V gene lost 2 bases and the J gene lost 1 base, with 3 bases spanning the gap. The CDR3 spans 12 residues. The CDR3 nucleotides read TGTGCCAGCAGCTTATTATCCTACGAGCAGTACTTC. The encoded protein is CASSLLSYEQYF.

The V gene is TRBV25-1, the J gene TRBJ1-1; D remains ambiguous. The CDR3 is 13 residues long. CDR1 MGHDK and CDR2 SYGVNS come from the germline V gene. V lost 6 bases to trimming and J lost 8 bases, with 16 bases between them. The CDR3 DNA is TGTGCCAGCAGGGAACAAGGGCACCGAGAAGCTTTCTTT. Amino acid sequence: CASREQGHREAFF.